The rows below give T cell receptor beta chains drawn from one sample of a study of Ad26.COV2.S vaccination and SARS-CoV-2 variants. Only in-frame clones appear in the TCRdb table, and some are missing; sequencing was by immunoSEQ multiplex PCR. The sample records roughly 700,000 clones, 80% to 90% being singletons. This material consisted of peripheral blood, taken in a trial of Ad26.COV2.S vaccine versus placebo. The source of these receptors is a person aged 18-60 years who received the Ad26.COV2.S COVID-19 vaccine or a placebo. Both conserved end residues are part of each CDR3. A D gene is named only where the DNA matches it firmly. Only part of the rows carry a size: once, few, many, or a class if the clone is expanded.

CASSNELTSSSYNEQFF	TGTGCCAGCAGCAATGAATTAACATCGAGCTCCTACAATGAGCAGTTCTTC	TRBJ2-1	.	once	TRBV11-2
CASSGQGLSPLHF	TGTGCCAGTAGCGGACAGGGTTTGTCACCCCTCCACTTT	TRBJ1-6	TRBD1	.	TRBV19
CASSLQETEAFF	TGTGCCAGCAGCTTACAAGAAACTGAAGCTTTCTTT	TRBJ1-1	.	.	TRBV7-9
CASSGNWDRVLETQYF	TGTGCCAGCAGCGGAAACTGGGACAGGGTTTTAGAGACCCAGTACTTC	TRBJ2-5	TRBD1	.	TRBV5-6
CASSLDGLDGHEQFF	TGCGCCAGCAGCTTGGATGGACTAGACGGCCATGAGCAGTTCTTC	TRBJ2-1	TRBD2	.	TRBV5-1
CASSFGRGSTDTQYF	TGTGCCAGCAGCTTTGGCCGGGGCTCCACAGATACGCAGTATTTT	TRBJ2-3	.	.	TRBV7-3
CASSTGGRELFF	TGTGCCAGCAGCACAGGGGGCCGGGAGCTGTTTTTT	TRBJ2-2	TRBD1	few	TRBV25-1
CASSLLGEQFF	TGTGCCAGCAGCTTATTGGGAGAGCAGTTCTTC	TRBJ2-1	.	.	TRBV11-2
CASSPRGGIVYNEQFF	TGTGCCAGCTCACCGCGGGGGGGCATCGTTTACAATGAGCAGTTCTTC	TRBJ2-1	TRBD2	.	TRBV18
CATSDPGHGTDTQYF	TGTGCCACCAGTGACCCGGGACACGGAACAGATACGCAGTATTTT	TRBJ2-3	.	.	TRBV24-1
CASSFQWGGHEQFF	TGTGCCAGCAGCTTCCAGTGGGGGGGCCATGAGCAGTTCTTC	TRBJ2-1	.	.	TRBV11-2
CASSLVAGVPPADTQYF	TGTGCCAGCAGCTTAGTAGCGGGGGTTCCTCCAGCAGATACGCAGTATTTT	TRBJ2-3	TRBD2	.	TRBV7-8
CASNQDNYNEQFF	TGTGCCAGCAACCAGGACAACTACAATGAGCAGTTCTTC	TRBJ2-1	.	.	TRBV2
CSVGPSVANEQFF	TGCAGCGTTGGACCATCGGTGGCTAATGAGCAGTTCTTC	TRBJ2-1	.	once	TRBV29-1
CASSPDRIYQPQHF	TGTGCCAGCTCACCCGACAGGATTTACCAGCCCCAGCATTTT	TRBJ1-5	.	.	TRBV18
CASSSAPAGGPRGSYNEQFF	TGTGCCAGCAGCTCAGCCCCGGCGGGGGGGCCCCGTGGCTCCTACAATGAGCAGTTCTTC	TRBJ2-1	TRBD2	once	TRBV7-3
CASSSSGAQYF	TGTGCCAGCAGCTCTAGTGGGGCTCAGTACTTC	TRBJ2-4	.	.	TRBV7-9
CASSQDEGPQHF	TGTGCCAGCAGCCAAGATGAAGGGCCCCAGCATTTT	TRBJ1-5	.	.	TRBV3-1/TRBV3-2